These 2 T cell receptor beta chains were sequenced from one sample in a study of blood T cell repertoires in COVID-19. The protocol was immunoSEQ multiplex PCR, while the TCRdb copy is restricted to in-frame clones and leaves out a portion. The sample contains roughly 86,000 clones, approximately 84% of which appear only once. Sequencing was performed on peripheral blood. Source of these receptors: a man aged 60 to 69 with acute or convalescent COVID-19.

This chain's CDR3 is CASSYAGTTYNEQFF. CDR3 DNA sequence: TGTGCCAGCAGCTACGCCGGGACTACCTACAATGAGCAGTTCTTC. V usage is TRBV6-5 and J usage is TRBJ2-1, with 7 bases that match TRBD2. The CDR3 length is 15 residues. The V and J ends lost 6 bases and 2 bases, in that order; junction bases with no gene match: 7. Germline assignment: CDR1 MNHEY and CDR2 SVGAGI.

Only a few counts were recorded for this clone. The genes are TRBV7-2 and TRBJ2-4; D may be TRBD1 (5 bases). Per the germline V gene, CDR1 is SGHTA and CDR2 is FQGNSA. This CDR3 region has 15 residues. The V end lost 1 base, the J end lost 4 bases, and 11 bases lay between the germline ends. The CDR3 region has the DNA TGTGCCAGCAGCTTAGTATCCGACAGAAAAAACATTCAGTACTTC. As protein: CASSLVSDRKNIQYF.